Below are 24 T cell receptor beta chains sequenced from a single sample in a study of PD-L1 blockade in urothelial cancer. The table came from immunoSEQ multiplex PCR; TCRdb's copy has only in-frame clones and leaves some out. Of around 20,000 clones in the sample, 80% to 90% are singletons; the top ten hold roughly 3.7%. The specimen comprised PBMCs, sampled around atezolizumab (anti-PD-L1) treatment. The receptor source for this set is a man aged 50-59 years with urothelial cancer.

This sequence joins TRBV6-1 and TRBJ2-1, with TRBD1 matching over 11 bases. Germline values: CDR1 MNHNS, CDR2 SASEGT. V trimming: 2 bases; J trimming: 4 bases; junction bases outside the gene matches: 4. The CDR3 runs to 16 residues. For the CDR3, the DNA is TGTGCCAGCAGTGAATTGGGACAGGGGGTTTACAATGAGCAGTTCTTC. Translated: CASSELGQGVYNEQFF.

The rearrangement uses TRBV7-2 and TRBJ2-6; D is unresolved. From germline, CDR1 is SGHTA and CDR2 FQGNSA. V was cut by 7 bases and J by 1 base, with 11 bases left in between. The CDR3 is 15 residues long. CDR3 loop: CASTPQWSGANVLTF. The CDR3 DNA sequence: TGTGCCAGCACCCCCCAGTGGTCTGGGGCCAACGTCCTGACTTTC. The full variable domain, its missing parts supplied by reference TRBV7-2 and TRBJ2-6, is GAGVSQSPSNKVTEKGKDVELRCDPISGHTALYWYRQSLGQGLEFLIYFQGNSAPDKSGLPSDRFSAERTGGSVSTLTIQRTQQEDSAVYLCASTPQWSGANVLTFGAGSRLTVL.

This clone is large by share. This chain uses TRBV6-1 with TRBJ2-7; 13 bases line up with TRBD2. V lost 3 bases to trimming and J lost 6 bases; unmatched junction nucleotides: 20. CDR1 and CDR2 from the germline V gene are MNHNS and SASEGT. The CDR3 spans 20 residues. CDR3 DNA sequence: TGTGCCAGCAGTGAGGTGGTTGGAGCCGGGACTAGCGGGAATGCAATCGAGCAGTACTTC. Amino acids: CASSEVVGAGTSGNAIEQYF.

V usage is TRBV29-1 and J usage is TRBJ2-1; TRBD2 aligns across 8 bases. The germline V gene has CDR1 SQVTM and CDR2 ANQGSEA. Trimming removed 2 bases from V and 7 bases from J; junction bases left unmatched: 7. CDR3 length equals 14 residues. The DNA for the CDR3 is TGCAGCGTTGAAAAAGCGGGGGAGGGGAATGAGCAGTTCTTC. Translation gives CSVEKAGEGNEQFF.

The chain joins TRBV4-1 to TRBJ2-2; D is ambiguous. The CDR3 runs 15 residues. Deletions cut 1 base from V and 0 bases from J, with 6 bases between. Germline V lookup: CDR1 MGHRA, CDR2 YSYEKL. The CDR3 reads CASSQGATNTGELFF. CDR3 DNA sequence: TGCGCCAGCAGCCAAGGCGCGACGAACACCGGGGAGCTGTTTTTT.

The CDR3 loop is CASSEGFRVNEQFF. Written as DNA, the CDR3 is TGTGCCAGCAGTGAAGGGTTCAGGGTCAATGAGCAGTTCTTC. The V and J genes are TRBV2 and TRBJ2-1, with D tentatively TRBD1 (5 bases). V dropped 1 base and J dropped 6 bases, with 10 bases sitting between them. This CDR3 has 14 residues. Germline CDR1 reads SNHLY; CDR2 reads FYNNEI.

The CDR3: CASSLAPLEEREDEQYF. CDR3 bases: TGTGCCAGCAGCTTAGCCCCCCTGGAGGAGAGGGAAGACGAGCAGTACTTC. The chain has TRBV7-9 and TRBJ2-7; a weak D match, TRBD2 (5 bases). V dropped 0 bases and J dropped 5 bases, with 20 bases sitting between them. The CDR3 sequence is 17 residues long. From germline, CDR1 is SEHNR and CDR2 FQNEAQ (reference sequence). The complete variable domain, with remaining parts taken from reference TRBV7-9 and TRBJ2-7, reads DTGVSQNPRHKITKRGQNVTFRCDPISEHNRLYWYRQTLGQGPEFLTYFQNEAQLEKSRLLSDRFSAERPKGSFSTLEIQRTEQGDSAMYLCASSLAPLEEREDEQYFGPGTRLTVT.

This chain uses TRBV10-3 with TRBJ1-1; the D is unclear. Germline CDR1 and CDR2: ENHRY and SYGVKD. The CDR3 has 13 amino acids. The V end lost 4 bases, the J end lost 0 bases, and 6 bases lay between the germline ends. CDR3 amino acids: CAISAQMNTEAFF. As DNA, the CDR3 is TGTGCCATCAGTGCGCAGATGAACACTGAAGCTTTCTTT.

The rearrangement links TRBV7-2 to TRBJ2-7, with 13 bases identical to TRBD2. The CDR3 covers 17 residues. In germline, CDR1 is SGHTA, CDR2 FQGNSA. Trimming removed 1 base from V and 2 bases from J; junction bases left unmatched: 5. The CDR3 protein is CASSLGTSGSGAYEQYF. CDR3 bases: TGTGCCAGCAGCTTAGGGACTAGCGGGAGTGGGGCCTACGAGCAGTACTTC.

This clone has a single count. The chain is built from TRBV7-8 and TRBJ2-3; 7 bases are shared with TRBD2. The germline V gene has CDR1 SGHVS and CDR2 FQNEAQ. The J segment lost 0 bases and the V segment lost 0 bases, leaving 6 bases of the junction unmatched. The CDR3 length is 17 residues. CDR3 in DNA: TGTGCCAGCAGCTTAGCCCGCGGGGGAGCTAGCACAGATACGCAGTATTTT. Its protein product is CASSLARGGASTDTQYF. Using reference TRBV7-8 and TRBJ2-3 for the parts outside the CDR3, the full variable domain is GAGVSQSPRYKVAKRGQDVALRCDPISGHVSLFWYQQALGQGPEFLTYFQNEAQLDKSGLPSDRFFAERPEGSVSTLKIQRTQQEDSAVYLCASSLARGGASTDTQYFGPGTRLTVL.

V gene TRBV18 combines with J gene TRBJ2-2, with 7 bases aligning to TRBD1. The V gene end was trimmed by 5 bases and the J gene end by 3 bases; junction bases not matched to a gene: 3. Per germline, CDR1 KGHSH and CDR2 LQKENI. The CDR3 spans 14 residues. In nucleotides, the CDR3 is TGTGCCAGCTCAGGGACAGCTTACACCGGGGAGCTGTTTTTT. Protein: CASSGTAYTGELFF.

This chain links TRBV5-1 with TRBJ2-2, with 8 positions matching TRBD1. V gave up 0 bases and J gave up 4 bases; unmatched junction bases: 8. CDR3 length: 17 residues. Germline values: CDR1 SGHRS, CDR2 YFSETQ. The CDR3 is CASSLAGTGGGTGELFF. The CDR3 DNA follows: TGCGCCAGCAGCTTGGCCGGGACAGGCGGCGGCACCGGGGAGCTGTTTTTT.

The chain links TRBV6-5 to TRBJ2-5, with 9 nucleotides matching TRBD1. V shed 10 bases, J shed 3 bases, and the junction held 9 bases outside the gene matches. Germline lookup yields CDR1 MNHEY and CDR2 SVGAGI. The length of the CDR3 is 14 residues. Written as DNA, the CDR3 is TGTGCCACCCCGACAGGGGGGGTAAAAGAGACCCAGTACTTC. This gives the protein CATPTGGVKETQYF.

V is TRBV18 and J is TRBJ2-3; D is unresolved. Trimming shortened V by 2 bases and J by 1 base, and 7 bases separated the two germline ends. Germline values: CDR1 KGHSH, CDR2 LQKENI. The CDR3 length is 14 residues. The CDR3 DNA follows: TGTGCCAGCTCACCAATCCCAGGCACAGATACGCAGTATTTT. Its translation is CASSPIPGTDTQYF.

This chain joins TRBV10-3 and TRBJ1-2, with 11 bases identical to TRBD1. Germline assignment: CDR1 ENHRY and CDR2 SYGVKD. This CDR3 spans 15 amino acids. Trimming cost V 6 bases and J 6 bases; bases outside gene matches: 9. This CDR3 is CAIRTGQGELDGYTF. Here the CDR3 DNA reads TGTGCCATCAGAACGGGACAGGGGGAATTGGATGGCTACACCTTC.

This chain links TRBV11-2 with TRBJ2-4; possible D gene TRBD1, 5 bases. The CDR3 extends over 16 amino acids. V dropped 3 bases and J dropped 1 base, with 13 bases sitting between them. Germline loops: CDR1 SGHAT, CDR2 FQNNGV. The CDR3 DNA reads TGTGCCAGCAGCTTGAGATTCAGGGATGCCAAAAACATTCAGTACTTC. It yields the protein CASSLRFRDAKNIQYF.

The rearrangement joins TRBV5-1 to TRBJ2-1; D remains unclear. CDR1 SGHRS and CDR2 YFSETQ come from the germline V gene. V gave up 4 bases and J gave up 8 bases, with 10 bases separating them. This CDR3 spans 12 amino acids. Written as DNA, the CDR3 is TGCGCCAGCAGCCCCGGAGAGGATGAGCAGTTCTTC. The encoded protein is CASSPGEDEQFF.

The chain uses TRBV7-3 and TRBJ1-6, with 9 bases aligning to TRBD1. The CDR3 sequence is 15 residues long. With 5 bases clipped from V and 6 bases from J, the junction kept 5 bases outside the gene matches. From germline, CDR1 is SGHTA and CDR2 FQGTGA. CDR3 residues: CASSEEGQGNSPLHF. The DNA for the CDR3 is TGTGCCAGCAGCGAAGAGGGACAGGGTAATTCACCCCTCCACTTT. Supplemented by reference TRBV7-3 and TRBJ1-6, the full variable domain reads GAGVSQTPSNKVTEKGKYVELRCDPISGHTALYWYRQSLGQGPEFLIYFQGTGAADDSGLPNDRFFAVRPEGSVSTLKIQRTERGDSAVYLCASSEEGQGNSPLHFGNGTRLTVT.

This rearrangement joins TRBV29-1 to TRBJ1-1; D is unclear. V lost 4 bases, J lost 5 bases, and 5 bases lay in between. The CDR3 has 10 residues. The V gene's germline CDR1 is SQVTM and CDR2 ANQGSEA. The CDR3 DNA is TGCAGCGTTGTCGGTACTGAAGCTTTCTTT. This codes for CSVVGTEAFF.

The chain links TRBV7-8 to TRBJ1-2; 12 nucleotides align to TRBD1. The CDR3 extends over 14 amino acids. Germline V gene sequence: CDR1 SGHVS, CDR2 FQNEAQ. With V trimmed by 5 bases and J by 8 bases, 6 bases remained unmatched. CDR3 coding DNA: TGTGCCAGCAGCCCATCCGGGACAGGGGGCGGCTACACCTTC. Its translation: CASSPSGTGGGYTF.

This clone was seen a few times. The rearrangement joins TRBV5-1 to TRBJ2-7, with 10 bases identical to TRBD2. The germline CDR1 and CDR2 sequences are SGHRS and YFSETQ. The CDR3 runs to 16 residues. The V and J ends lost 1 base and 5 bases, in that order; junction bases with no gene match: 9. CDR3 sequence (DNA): TGCGCCAGCAGCTTGATAAATAGCGGGAGGAGCAACGAGCAGTACTTC. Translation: CASSLINSGRSNEQYF.

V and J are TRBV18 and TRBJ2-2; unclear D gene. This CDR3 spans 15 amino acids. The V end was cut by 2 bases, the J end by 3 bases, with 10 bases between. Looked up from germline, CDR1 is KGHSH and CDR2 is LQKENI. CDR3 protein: CASSPRYSDTGELFF. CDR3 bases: TGTGCCAGCTCACCAAGGTACAGTGACACCGGGGAGCTGTTTTTT.

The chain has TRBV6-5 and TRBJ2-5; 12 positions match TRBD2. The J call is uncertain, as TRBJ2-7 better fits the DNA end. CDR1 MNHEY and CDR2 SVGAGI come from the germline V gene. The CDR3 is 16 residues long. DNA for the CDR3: TGTGCCAGCAGTTACTCCCTAGCGGGAGGGCCGGGCGAGCAGTACTTC. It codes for CASSYSLAGGPGEQYF.

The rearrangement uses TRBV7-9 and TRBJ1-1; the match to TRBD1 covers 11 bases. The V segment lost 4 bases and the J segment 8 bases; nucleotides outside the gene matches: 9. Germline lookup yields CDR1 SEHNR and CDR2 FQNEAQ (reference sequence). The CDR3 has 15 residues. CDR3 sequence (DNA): TGTGCCAGCAGCTCTCCGGGACAGGGGGTTTTGGAAGCTTTCTTT. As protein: CASSSPGQGVLEAFF.